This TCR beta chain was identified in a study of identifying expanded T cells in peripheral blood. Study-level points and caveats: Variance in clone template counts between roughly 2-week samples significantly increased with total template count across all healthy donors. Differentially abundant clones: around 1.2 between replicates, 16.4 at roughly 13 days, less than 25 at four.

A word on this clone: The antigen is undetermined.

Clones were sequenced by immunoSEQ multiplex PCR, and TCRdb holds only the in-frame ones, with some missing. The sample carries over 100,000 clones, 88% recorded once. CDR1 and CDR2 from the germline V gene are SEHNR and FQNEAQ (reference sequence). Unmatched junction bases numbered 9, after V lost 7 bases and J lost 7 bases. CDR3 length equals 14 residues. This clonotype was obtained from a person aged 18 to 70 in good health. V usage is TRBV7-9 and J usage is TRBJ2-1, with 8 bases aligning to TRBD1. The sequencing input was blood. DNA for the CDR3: TGTGCCAGCACCGAATCCAACAGGGGGAATGAGCAGTTCTTC. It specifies CASTESNRGNEQFF. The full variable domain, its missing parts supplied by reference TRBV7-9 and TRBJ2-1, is DTGVSQNPRHKITKRGQNVTFRCDPISEHNRLYWYRQTLGQGPEFLTYFQNEAQLEKSRLLSDRFSAERPKGSFSTLEIQRTEQGDSAMYLCASTESNRGNEQFFGPGTRLTVL.